These 30 T cell receptor beta chains were sequenced from one sample in a study of OX40 agonist ivuxolimab in advanced cancers. The assay was immunoSEQ multiplex PCR, and TCRdb's table has in-frame clones only and misses some. In the table there are 73,000 or so clones, roughly 90% of which are singletons. Sequenced material: CD4+ or CD8+ T cells sorted from blood, taken in a trial of the OX40 agonist ivuxolimab. The receptors originated from an adult with an advanced solid tumor such as melanoma, head and neck, liver or kidney cancer.

This chain links TRBV19 with TRBJ2-5; unclear D gene. V was pared by 4 bases and J by 9 bases, with 15 bases between. Germline V CDR1 and CDR2: LNHDA, SQIVND (reference sequence). The CDR3 spans 13 residues. CDR3 region: CASSTGPVVSQYF. Here the CDR3 DNA reads TGTGCCAGTAGTACGGGTCCCGTGGTATCCCAGTACTTC.

The V gene is TRBV9, the J gene TRBJ2-7, with 8 bases identical to TRBD1. The CDR3 sequence is 15 residues long. J was trimmed by 5 bases and V by 0 bases; bases with no gene match: 7. Looked up from germline, CDR1 is SGDLS and CDR2 is YYNGEE. Written as DNA, the CDR3 is TGTGCCAGCAGCGTAGCCCCGGGACAGGCCGACGAGCAGTACTTC. The encoded protein is CASSVAPGQADEQYF.

V and J are TRBV6-1 and TRBJ2-5; unclear D gene. Germline assignment: CDR1 MNHNS and CDR2 SASEGT. Trimming pared 0 bases from V and 9 bases from J, leaving 5 bases between. The CDR3 totals 11 residues. In DNA form, the CDR3 reads TGTGCCAGCAGTGAAGCGGATGCCCAGTACTTC. It specifies CASSEADAQYF.

The chain combines TRBV7-2 with TRBJ1-2; no clear D gene. Trimming took off 7 bases at V and 2 bases at J, with 11 bases between the two ends. The V gene's germline CDR1 is SGHTA and CDR2 FQGNSA. The length of the CDR3 is 13 residues. CDR3 loop: CASTPSGNYGYTF. The CDR3 DNA is TGTGCCAGCACCCCCTCTGGGAACTATGGCTACACCTTC.

The chain combines TRBV18 with TRBJ1-1; 9 bases fit TRBD1. The junction had 6 bases not matched to a gene; V was cut back by 8 bases and J by 5 bases. The CDR3 totals 13 residues. Germline CDR1 and CDR2: KGHSH and LQKENI. CDR3 sequence (DNA): TGTGCCAGCACTCGACAGGGGGAAACTGAAGCTTTCTTT. It translates to CASTRQGETEAFF.

This clone was seen a single time. The chain recombines TRBV29-1 with TRBJ1-5; weak D call: TRBD1 (6 bases). The CDR3 has 13 residues. CDR1 SQVTM and CDR2 ANQGSEA come from the germline V gene. The V end lost 4 bases, the J end lost 2 bases, and 9 bases lay between the germline ends. For the CDR3, the DNA is TGCAGCGTTGGGTCAGGGGGCAATCAGCCCCAGCATTTT. This gives the protein CSVGSGGNQPQHF.

This chain links TRBV14 with TRBJ2-7; D remains unclear. CDR1 is SGHDN and CDR2 is FVKESK in the germline V gene. Trimming removed 1 base from V and 2 bases from J, with 9 bases in between. The CDR3 has 14 residues. The CDR3 protein is CASSQGRLAYEQYF. The CDR3 DNA reads TGTGCCAGCAGCCAAGGGCGGCTAGCCTACGAGCAGTACTTC. Supplemented by reference TRBV14 and TRBJ2-7, the full variable domain reads EAGVTQFPSHSVIEKGQTVTLRCDPISGHDNLYWYRRVMGKEIKFLLHFVKESKQDESGMPNNRFLAERTGGTYSTLKVQPAELEDSGVYFCASSQGRLAYEQYFGPGTRLTVT.

About this clone: This could be a read error, since a much larger clone is one nucleotide away. Other nucleotide sequences from this sample produce the same CDR3. The J gene is TRBJ2-7, the V gene TRBV5-4; D uncertain. Trimming left V 3 bases short and J 11 bases short, with 18 bases between. The CDR3 contains 13 residues. The V gene's germline CDR1 is SGHNT and CDR2 YYREEE (reference sequence). CDR3 DNA sequence: TGTGCCAGCAGCTACCCCGGCCTCAATAGGGAGTACTTC. This encodes CASSYPGLNREYF.

The chain couples TRBV9 to TRBJ1-2; 7 bases align to TRBD1. Germline V gene sequence: CDR1 SGDLS, CDR2 YYNGEE. The V gene end was trimmed by 2 bases and the J gene end by 2 bases; junction bases not matched to a gene: 6. This CDR3 contains 15 residues. CDR3 bases: TGTGCCAGCAGCGTGGACGGGACAGTCAACTATGGCTACACCTTC. Its protein is CASSVDGTVNYGYTF.

This chain connects TRBV5-1 to TRBJ1-2; possibly TRBD1 for D (5 bases). V gave up 4 bases and J gave up 4 bases, with 14 bases separating them. Germline values: CDR1 SGHRS, CDR2 YFSETQ. This CDR3 spans 14 amino acids. The DNA of the CDR3 is TGCGCCAGCAGCGGGCAGGGAGAGCGCTATGGCTACACCTTC. This translates into CASSGQGERYGYTF.

This chain uses TRBV5-4 with TRBJ2-3; 8 bases align to TRBD2. V shed 3 bases, J shed 6 bases, and the junction held 3 bases outside the gene matches. CDR1 and CDR2 (germline): SGHNT, YYREEE (reference sequence). CDR3 length: 13 amino acids. CDR3: CASSSAGADTQYF. The CDR3 nucleotides are TGTGCCAGCAGCTCAGCGGGGGCCGATACGCAGTATTTT.

The chain employs TRBV18 and TRBJ2-7; D is perhaps TRBD1 or TRBD2 (5 bases each). Germline assignment: CDR1 KGHSH and CDR2 LQKENI. The germline V and J ends were trimmed by 1 base and 3 bases, with 13 bases remaining between them. The CDR3 loop spans 15 amino acids. The CDR3 nucleotides are TGTGCCAGCTCACCACAAACTGGGGGTAGCTACGAGCAGTACTTC. Translated, it gives CASSPQTGGSYEQYF.

The chain carries TRBV18 and TRBJ2-7; TRBD1 agrees at 9 bases. J gave up 3 bases and V 3 bases, and 6 bases lay outside the gene matches. The CDR3 consists of 15 residues. Germline CDR1 KGHSH, CDR2 LQKENI. CDR3 sequence (DNA): TGTGCCAGCTCACCCCGGGACAGGGCCCACTACGAGCAGTACTTC. It specifies CASSPRDRAHYEQYF.

The rearrangement uses TRBV9 and TRBJ2-3; D unclear. The germline gives CDR1 SGDLS, CDR2 YYNGEE. V lost 0 bases to trimming and J lost 0 bases, with 11 bases between them. The CDR3 is 16 amino acids. This CDR3 is CASSVGASFSTDTQYF. CDR3 nucleotide sequence: TGTGCCAGCAGCGTAGGAGCCTCCTTTAGCACAGATACGCAGTATTTT.

On this clone itself: Mismatch with germline at one junction end may stem from a read error. The chain carries TRBV29-1 and TRBJ2-3, with 8 bases lining up with TRBD2. This CDR3 contains 14 residues. Germline V CDR1 and CDR2: SQVTM, ANQGSEA. CDR3 DNA: TGCAACGTTGGAACGGGGGGGAACACAGATACGCAGTATTTT. Its protein product is CNVGTGGNTDTQYF.

This chain joins TRBV29-1 and TRBJ2-1; 12 nucleotides line up with TRBD2. The CDR3 spans 14 residues. The J segment lost 9 bases and the V segment lost 3 bases, leaving 6 bases of the junction unmatched. Germline V gene data show CDR1 as SQVTM and CDR2 as ANQGSEA. The CDR3 bases are TGCAGCGTTGACAGACTAGCGGGAGAAGGTGAGCAGTTCTTC. This translates into CSVDRLAGEGEQFF.

The chain couples TRBV2 to TRBJ2-7, with no clear D. This CDR3 spans 16 amino acids. The germline V gene has CDR1 SNHLY and CDR2 FYNNEI. V was pared by 4 bases and J by 8 bases, with 24 bases between. CDR3 loop: CASSVFGWTAEGKQYF. Written as DNA, the CDR3 is TGTGCCAGCAGTGTCTTTGGGTGGACGGCCGAAGGGAAGCAGTACTTC.

This clone was observed a single time. The rearrangement joins TRBV7-3 to TRBJ1-2; no clear D. Trimming stripped 5 bases from V and 8 bases from J, with 18 bases between. Germline-derived CDR1 and CDR2 are SGHTA and FQGTGA. The CDR3 extends over 14 amino acids. CDR3 bases: TGTGCCAGCAGCCCGGCCCTGGGTGCGGGCGGCTACACCTTC. It codes for CASSPALGAGGYTF.

This clone was counted a few times. This chain connects TRBV11-3 to TRBJ1-1; 8 bases line up with TRBD1. Germline V CDR1 and CDR2: SGHNT, YENEEA. The CDR3 contains 12 residues. V trimming: 5 bases; J trimming: 6 bases; junction bases outside the gene matches: 2. CDR3 residues: CASSTGGAEAFF. The CDR3 DNA sequence: TGTGCCAGCAGCACAGGGGGTGCTGAAGCTTTCTTT. The whole variable domain, filled in from reference TRBV11-3 and TRBJ1-1, reads EAGVVQSPRYKIIEKKQPVAFWCNPISGHNTLYWYLQNLGQGPELLIRYENEEAVDDSQLPKDRFSAERLKGVDSTLKIQPAELGDSAVYLCASSTGGAEAFFGQGTRLTVV.

The chain has TRBV7-3 and TRBJ1-1; 9 bases map to TRBD1. There are 14 residues in the CDR3. V gave up 5 bases and J gave up 1 base; unmatched junction bases: 2. In germline, CDR1 is SGHTA, CDR2 FQGTGA. The CDR3 sequence: CASSQGQGNTEAFF. CDR3 sequence (DNA): TGTGCCAGCAGCCAGGGACAGGGGAACACTGAAGCTTTCTTT.

On this clone: This same CDR3 is encoded by further DNA sequences in the sample. The chain combines TRBV9 with TRBJ1-5; tentative D call: TRBD1 (6 bases). This CDR3 region has 13 residues. Trimming stripped 4 bases from V and 4 bases from J, with 9 bases between. The germline CDR1 and CDR2 sequences are SGDLS and YYNGEE. The CDR3 region is CASSPTGNQPQHF. CDR3 DNA: TGTGCCAGCAGCCCAACAGGGAATCAGCCCCAGCATTTT. Drawing the rest from reference TRBV9 and TRBJ1-5, the complete variable domain is DSGVTQTPKHLITATGQRVTLRCSPRSGDLSVYWYQQSLDQGLQFLIQYYNGEERAKGNILERFSAQQFPDLHSELNLSSLELGDSALYFCASSPTGNQPQHFGDGTRLSIL.

The rearrangement links TRBV6-5 to TRBJ1-3; D gene ambiguous. Trimming took 2 bases from V and 3 from J, leaving 2 bases between them. The CDR3 runs to 12 residues. In germline, CDR1 is MNHEY, CDR2 SVGAGI. The CDR3 sequence is CASSYVGNTIYF. CDR3 sequence (DNA): TGTGCCAGCAGTTACGTTGGAAACACCATATATTTT.

V is TRBV29-1 and J is TRBJ1-2; 8 nucleotides align to TRBD1. The V and J ends lost 7 bases and 8 bases, in that order; junction bases with no gene match: 9. The CDR3 spans 12 residues. The germline gives CDR1 SQVTM, CDR2 ANQGSEA. DNA for the CDR3: TGCAGCGCACCCGACAGGGGAAACGGCTACACCTTC. It specifies CSAPDRGNGYTF.

The chain recombines TRBV30 with TRBJ2-3, with 9 positions matching TRBD2. Germline CDR1 is GTSNPN and CDR2 is SVGIG (reference sequence). V trimming: 7 bases; J trimming: 4 bases; junction bases outside the gene matches: 9. This CDR3 comprises 14 residues. DNA of the CDR3: TGTGCCTCCCCCGGGGCGGGGGGGGCAGATACGCAGTATTTT. Translated, it gives CASPGAGGADTQYF.

The chain uses TRBV5-4 and TRBJ1-2; D is ambiguous. CDR3 length equals 13 residues. Trimming shortened V by 0 bases and J by 8 bases, and 11 bases separated the two germline ends. In germline, CDR1 is SGHNT, CDR2 YYREEE (reference sequence). CDR3 sequence (DNA): TGTGCCAGCAGCTTGGATTTGGGCAGGGGCTACACCTTC. Encoded protein: CASSLDLGRGYTF. Looking up the rest from reference TRBV5-4 and TRBJ1-2 gives the full variable domain: ETGVTQSPTHLIKTRGQQVTLRCSSQSGHNTVSWYQQALGQGPQFIFQYYREEENGRGNFPPRFSGLQFPNYSSELNVNALELDDSALYLCASSLDLGRGYTFGSGTRLTVV.

The J gene is TRBJ1-5, the V gene TRBV18; D is perhaps TRBD1 (5 bases). The CDR3 spans 15 residues. The V gene lost 5 bases and the J gene lost 2 bases, with 13 bases spanning the gap. Per germline, CDR1 KGHSH and CDR2 LQKENI. The CDR3 DNA reads as TGTGCCAGCTCAGGGGACGGAGGGGGCAATCAGCCCCAGCATTTT. Amino acids: CASSGDGGGNQPQHF.

This sequence joins TRBV7-2 and TRBJ1-1, with D perhaps matching TRBD1 (5 bases). CDR3 size: 14 residues. From germline, CDR1 is SGHTA and CDR2 FQGNSA. Trimming removed 8 bases at V and 3 bases at J, with 16 bases between. CDR3 loop: CASRIQGVDTEAFF. The CDR3 DNA follows: TGTGCCAGCCGAATCCAAGGGGTCGACACTGAAGCTTTCTTT.

The chain has TRBV19 and TRBJ2-6, with 7 bases matching TRBD1. V was pared by 5 bases and J by 0 bases, with 4 bases of the junction left unmatched. Germline V gene sequence: CDR1 LNHDA, CDR2 SQIVND (reference sequence). The length of the CDR3 is 16 residues. The CDR3 region is CASSPDRTSGANVLTF. CDR3 bases: TGTGCCAGTAGTCCGGACAGGACCTCTGGGGCCAACGTCCTGACTTTC.

V is TRBV10-1 and J is TRBJ2-3; 9 bases fit TRBD1. This CDR3 comprises 17 residues. Per the germline V gene, CDR1 is WNHNN and CDR2 is SYGVQD (reference sequence). The junction had 8 bases not matched to a gene; V was cut back by 0 bases and J by 4 bases. The CDR3 bases are TGCGCCAGCAGTGAGTCGGTAGGACAGGGGAGGGCAGATACGCAGTATTTT. Its protein is CASSESVGQGRADTQYF.

This clone was counted a single time. This chain joins TRBV5-1 and TRBJ2-5; 12 nucleotides match TRBD2. The germline gives CDR1 SGHRS, CDR2 YFSETQ. The CDR3 covers 15 residues. Losses at the gene ends were 4 bases for V and 5 bases for J; bases not matched to a gene: 6. The DNA for the CDR3 is TGCGCCAGCAGCGCGGCTAGCGGGAGGGGGGAGACCCAGTACTTC. As protein: CASSAASGRGETQYF.